A selection of T cell receptor beta chains follows, all from one sample in a study of T cell responses to AZD1222 COVID-19 vaccine. The method was immunoSEQ multiplex PCR; TCRdb's version includes in-frame clones alone and lacks a portion of them. The table records 150,000 or so clones, 80% to 90% of them present only once. The sequences come from peripheral blood, collected on day 0 of AZD1222 vaccination. The receptors were sampled from an adult in good health. The CDR3 runs from the conserved cysteine through the conserved F or W. The order of the fields is clone size, D gene, V gene, J gene, CDR3 DNA, CDR3 protein. D genes are given only for firm matches. Part of the rows lack a size; the others show once, few, many or a class for expanded clones.

.	.	TRBV27	TRBJ1-1	TGTGCCAGCAGCTCCCGGGGGTACACTGAAGCTTTCTTT	CASSSRGYTEAFF
.	.	TRBV11-3	TRBJ2-7	TGTGCCAGCAGCCCGGGACCGCCGGGCGGCTACGAGCAGTACTTC	CASSPGPPGGYEQYF
.	.	TRBV5-6	TRBJ2-1	TGTGCCAGCAGCTCTCAGGGAAATGAGCAGTTCTTC	CASSSQGNEQFF
.	.	TRBV27	TRBJ2-7	TGTGCCAGCAAAGTGATAGGGAGAGGGTCCTACGAGCAGTACTTC	CASKVIGRGSYEQYF
.	.	TRBV11-3	TRBJ2-1	TGTGCCAGCAGCTCCAGGCTCTACAATGAGCAGTTCTTC	CASSSRLYNEQFF
.	TRBD2	TRBV7-8	TRBJ2-3	TGTGCCAGCAGCTTAGCGGGACTAGAGCCGCAGTATTTT	CASSLAGLEPQYF
.	.	TRBV10-1	TRBJ2-7	TGCGCCAGCAGTAGCGGCAGGGCAGGCGAGCAGTACTTC	CASSSGRAGEQYF
.	TRBD1	TRBV15	TRBJ2-1	TGTGCCACCAGCAGAGCCCCCGGGACAGGGCTCAATGAGCAGTTCTTC	CATSRAPGTGLNEQFF
.	TRBD1	TRBV19	TRBJ1-1	TGTGCCAGTAGTATCGGACAGGGAAGGACTGAAGCTTTCTTT	CASSIGQGRTEAFF
.	.	TRBV28	TRBJ1-5	TGTGCCAGCAACAAAAGGGGAAGGGGCAATCAGCCCCAGCATTTT	CASNKRGRGNQPQHF
.	TRBD2	TRBV7-2	TRBJ2-3	TGTGCCAGCAGCGCTAGCGGGAGGGCGGGCACAGATACGCAGTATTTT	CASSASGRAGTDTQYF
.	.	TRBV6-2/TRBV6-3	TRBJ1-5	TGTGCCAGCAGTAGACCACAGGGTACCAATCAGCCCCAGCATTTT	CASSRPQGTNQPQHF
.	TRBD1	TRBV28	TRBJ2-6	TGTGCCAGCAGTCGACAGGGAGCCGGGGCCAACGTCCTGACTTTC	CASSRQGAGANVLTF
few	.	TRBV7-9	TRBJ1-1	TGTGCCAGCAGCTTAGACCGGATTGCCCCTGAAGCTTTCTTT	CASSLDRIAPEAFF
few	.	TRBV20-1	TRBJ2-7	TGCAGTGCTAGTTTGGACACTACTATGGGGGAGCAGTACTTC	CSASLDTTMGEQYF
.	.	TRBV6-6	TRBJ2-1	TGTGCCAGCAGCCCCGAACCCCGAGGGGGTCATGAGCAGTTCTTC	CASSPEPRGGHEQFF
.	.	TRBV7-2	TRBJ2-3	TGTGCCAGCAGCTTAGAGTTTGGAGATACGCAGTATTTT	CASSLEFGDTQYF
.	TRBD2	TRBV5-1	TRBJ2-1	TGCGCCAGCAGCCCATTTGGGTTTAAACTAGCGGGAGTTTACAATGAGCAGTTCTTC	CASSPFGFKLAGVYNEQFF
.	.	TRBV6-2/TRBV6-3	TRBJ2-4	TGTGCCAGCAGCCGGGACTTAATCCTAGCCAAAAACATTCAGTACTTC	CASSRDLILAKNIQYF
.	.	TRBV5-4	TRBJ1-1	TGTGCCAGCAGCTACGGCGGTTGGTCGAACACTGAAGCTTTCTTT	CASSYGGWSNTEAFF
.	.	TRBV7-2	TRBJ1-1	TGTGCCAGCAGCTTAGTTTTGGCAGAGAACACTGAAGCTTTCTTT	CASSLVLAENTEAFF
.	TRBD2	TRBV7-7	TRBJ2-5	TGTGCCAGCAGCTTGCCTAGCGGGAGGGCCGGGACCCAGTACTTC	CASSLPSGRAGTQYF
.	.	TRBV10-3	TRBJ2-1	TGTGCCATCAGTGTGTCGAGCAATGAGCAGTTCTTC	CAISVSSNEQFF
.	.	TRBV28	TRBJ2-7	TGTGCCAGCAGTTTAGGACGCGGGTACGAGCAGTACTTC	CASSLGRGYEQYF
.	TRBD1	TRBV11-3	TRBJ2-6	TGTGCCAGCAAATCGGGACAGTTCTCTGGGGCCAACGTCCTGACTTTC	CASKSGQFSGANVLTF
.	.	TRBV6-2/TRBV6-3	TRBJ2-3	TGTGCCAGCAGTCGGAGCTGGGATACGCAGTATTTT	CASSRSWDTQYF
.	.	TRBV18	TRBJ1-2	TGTGCCAGCTCACCACCCGATGGAACAGTCTATGGCTACACCTTC	CASSPPDGTVYGYTF
.	.	TRBV7-3	TRBJ2-1	TGTGCCAGCAGCTCTAGCGTCTCCTACAATGAGCAGTTCTTC	CASSSSVSYNEQFF
.	.	TRBV6-5	TRBJ1-4	TGTGCCAGCAGCCAGAGGCACCCGCGGGAACTGTTTTTT	CASSQRHPRELFF
.	.	TRBV3-1/TRBV3-2	TRBJ2-1	TGTGCCAGCAGCCAGGGGAACACCAATGAGCAGTTCTTC	CASSQGNTNEQFF
.	TRBD2	TRBV9	TRBJ2-1	TGTGCCAGCAGCGTAGCTCCCGGGAGGGCCGGGAATGAGCAGTTCTTC	CASSVAPGRAGNEQFF
.	TRBD1	TRBV5-5	TRBJ1-1	TGTGCCAGCAATACGATGACAGGGGTTGTCGCTGAAGCTTTCTTT	CASNTMTGVVAEAFF
.	TRBD2	TRBV10-3	TRBJ2-7	TGTGCCATCAGCGATAATCATTATACTAGCGGGAGGGCGGAAGAGCAGTACTTC	CAISDNHYTSGRAEEQYF
.	.	TRBV5-1	TRBJ2-5	TGCGCCAGCAGCTTGGGGCCAGCGGAGACCCAGTACTTC	CASSLGPAETQYF
.	.	TRBV2	TRBJ2-7	TGTGCCAGCAGTGGGGTAGCGACGGGGGAGCAGTACTTC	CASSGVATGEQYF
once	TRBD2	TRBV27	TRBJ2-4	TGTGCCAGCAGTCCCTGGACTAGCGGGAGCTCCAAAAACATTCAGTACTTC	CASSPWTSGSSKNIQYF
.	.	TRBV7-9	TRBJ1-6	TGTGCCAGCAGCTCAGAGGGGGATTCACCCCTCCACTTT	CASSSEGDSPLHF
.	TRBD2	TRBV5-6	TRBJ2-1	TGTGCCAGCAGCCGAAAGCGACTAGCGGGGTATAATTACTACAATGAGCAGTTCTTC	CASSRKRLAGYNYYNEQFF
few	TRBD1	TRBV11-2	TRBJ1-2	TGTGCCAGCAGCTCCACAGGGGGGGTTGGCTACACCTTC	CASSSTGGVGYTF
.	TRBD2	TRBV4-1	TRBJ2-7	TGCGCCAGCAGACCTTTAGCGGGACGGGAGCAGTACTTC	CASRPLAGREQYF
.	.	TRBV6-5	TRBJ1-6	TGTGCCAGCATGGAGGGACCGAGAAATTCACCCCTCCACTTT	CASMEGPRNSPLHF
.	.	TRBV2	TRBJ2-7	TGTGCCAGCAGTGAACGGCCCCTCAGGAGCTCCTACGAGCAGTACTTC	CASSERPLRSSYEQYF
.	TRBD1	TRBV9	TRBJ2-7	TGTGCCAGCAGCCCGCACGGGACAGGTTATGGGATCTACGAGCAGTACTTC	CASSPHGTGYGIYEQYF
.	TRBD1	TRBV12-5	TRBJ1-2	TGTGCTAGTGGCTTACAGGGGGCTGGCTATGGCTACACCTTC	CASGLQGAGYGYTF
.	.	TRBV2	TRBJ1-5	TGTGCCAGCAGTGACCCGGATCAGCCCCAGCATTTT	CASSDPDQPQHF
.	.	TRBV13	TRBJ2-1	TGTGCCAGCAGCTTAGTTAAGGACGGAGCCTACAATGAGCAGTTCTTC	CASSLVKDGAYNEQFF
.	.	TRBV6-2/TRBV6-3	TRBJ2-1	TGTGCCAGCAGTTACCAGCAGTACAATGAGCAGTTCTTC	CASSYQQYNEQFF